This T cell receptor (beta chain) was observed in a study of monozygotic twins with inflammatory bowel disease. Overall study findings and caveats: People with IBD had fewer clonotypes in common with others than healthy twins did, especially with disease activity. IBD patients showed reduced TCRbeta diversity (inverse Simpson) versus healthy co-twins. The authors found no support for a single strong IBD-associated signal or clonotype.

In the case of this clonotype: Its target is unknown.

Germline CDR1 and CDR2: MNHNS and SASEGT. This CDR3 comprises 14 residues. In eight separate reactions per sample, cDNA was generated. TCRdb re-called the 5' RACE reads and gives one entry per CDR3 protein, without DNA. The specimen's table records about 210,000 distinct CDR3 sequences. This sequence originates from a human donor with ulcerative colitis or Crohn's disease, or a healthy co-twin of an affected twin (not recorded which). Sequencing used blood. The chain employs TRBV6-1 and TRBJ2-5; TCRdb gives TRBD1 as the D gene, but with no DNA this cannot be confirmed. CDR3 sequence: CASRTGGRRETQYF.